This entry lists 8 T cell receptor beta chains sequenced from one sample in a study of shared clonotypes between healthy human individuals. Method: immunoSEQ multiplex PCR; TCRdb's copy keeps in-frame clones and lacks some. This sample has some 2.1 million clones, with 95% found just once. The material sequenced was naive CD4+ T cells sorted from blood. Subset denoted: CD45RA+ positively selected. The receptors were sampled from a man between 18 and 35 years old in good health.

The CDR3 protein is CASSNYRGKTGELFF. The CDR3 bases are TGTGCCAGCAGCAATTACAGGGGAAAGACCGGGGAGCTGTTTTTT. The V call is TRBV5-6, the J call TRBJ2-2; 7 bases align to TRBD1. V was pared by 4 bases and J by 5 bases, with 8 bases of the junction left unmatched. Germline V gives CDR1 SGHDT, CDR2 YYEEEE. CDR3 length: 15 amino acids.

V is TRBV7-3 and J is TRBJ1-2; D unclear. The CDR3 extends over 17 amino acids. CDR1 SGHTA and CDR2 FQGTGA come from the germline V gene. Trimming removed 2 bases from V and 5 bases from J, with 21 bases in between. The CDR3 nucleotides read TGTGCCAGCAGCTTATCCACCTTTCGGCAGGCCCCTTATGGCTACACCTTC. This sequence encodes CASSLSTFRQAPYGYTF.

The sample holds one count of this clone. The chain uses TRBV7-2 and TRBJ2-7; TRBD2 agrees at 8 bases. CDR1 SGHTA and CDR2 FQGNSA come from the germline V gene. Trimming removed 3 bases from V and 11 bases from J; junction bases left unmatched: 9. The CDR3 spans 13 residues. The CDR3 region has the DNA TGTGCCAGCAGCTTCGGGGTAGCGGGATTTAAGTACTTC. Translating gives CASSFGVAGFKYF.

The chain carries TRBV9 and TRBJ2-7; tentatively, D is TRBD2 (5 bases). Germline lookup yields CDR1 SGDLS and CDR2 YYNGEE. The CDR3 spans 15 residues. V lost 0 bases and J 0 bases, leaving 10 bases between the germline ends. CDR3 protein: CASSVELGSSYEQYF. Here the CDR3 DNA reads TGTGCCAGCAGCGTAGAGTTGGGGAGCTCCTACGAGCAGTACTTC.

The rearrangement links TRBV19 to TRBJ2-6, with D uncertain. Trimming removed 2 bases at V and 0 bases at J, with 8 bases between. Germline loops: CDR1 LNHDA, CDR2 SQIVND (reference sequence). This CDR3 is built from 16 residues. CDR3 in DNA: TGTGCCAGTAGTATATCAACTGTCTCTGGGGCCAACGTCCTGACTTTC. This gives the protein CASSISTVSGANVLTF.

This clone was detected only once. The chain recombines TRBV30 with TRBJ1-5; 11 nucleotides align to TRBD1. The CDR3 runs 17 residues. The trim removed 2 bases at V and 1 base at J, leaving 7 bases unmatched. The germline gives CDR1 GTSNPN, CDR2 SVGIG (reference sequence). As DNA, the CDR3 is TGTGCCTGGAGTCGGGACAGGGGGACCGAGAGCAATCAGCCCCAGCATTTT. Amino acids: CAWSRDRGTESNQPQHF.

This clone was counted a single time. The chain has TRBV18 and TRBJ2-7; 7 nucleotides agree with TRBD1. The CDR3 contains 15 residues. The J segment lost 4 bases and the V segment lost 1 base, leaving 7 bases of the junction unmatched. Per germline, CDR1 KGHSH and CDR2 LQKENI. The CDR3 loop is CASSPHTGVEYEQYF. Written as DNA, the CDR3 is TGTGCCAGCTCACCACATACAGGGGTAGAGTACGAGCAGTACTTC.

The CDR3, as DNA: TGTGCCAGCAGGCGTTGGGGGACCACAGATACGCAGTATTTT. It translates to CASRRWGTTDTQYF. V usage is TRBV6-6 and J usage is TRBJ2-3; the D gene could be TRBD1 or TRBD2 (5 bases each). Germline CDR1 and CDR2: MNHNY and SVGAGI (reference sequence). The CDR3 has 14 amino acids. Trimming pared 6 bases from V and 2 bases from J, leaving 12 bases between.